These 9 T cell receptor beta chains were all obtained from the same sample, sequenced in a study of read filtering for tumor transcriptome and immune sequencing. This library used roughly 0.4 ug RNA and molecular barcoded adaptors spanning alpha/delta and beta/gamma chains. TCRdb re-derived calls from the reads in MiXCR, one entry per CDR3 protein. The sample yields almost 40,000 distinct CDR3 sequences, around 15% seen once. The sequenced material came from a population of CD138-negative cells sorted from bone marrow. These receptors all come from a donor at least 40 years old with multiple myeloma.

Notes on this clonotype: The junction does not match germline at one end; this may be a read error. The rearrangement joins TRBV7-2 to TRBJ1-1, with D uncertain. Germline V lookup: CDR1 SGHTA, CDR2 FQGNSA. This CDR3 has 13 residues. CDR3: CAGSLEMVAEAFF. In nucleotides, the CDR3 is TGTGCCGGCAGCTTAGAAATGGTGGCTGAAGCTTTCTTT.

There are many counts of this clonotype. This chain joins TRBV10-3 and TRBJ2-3, with 11 bases aligning to TRBD1. Germline CDR1 reads ENHRY; CDR2 reads SYGVKD. The V gene end was trimmed by 4 bases and the J gene end by 6 bases; junction bases not matched to a gene: 9. The CDR3 loop spans 16 amino acids. CDR3 sequence reads: CAISGIRTGGGDTQYF. The CDR3 coding sequence is TGTGCCATCAGTGGAATCCGGACAGGGGGCGGCGATACGCAGTATTTT.

This clonotype was seen ten or more times. The chain uses TRBV6-5 and TRBJ2-7, with 7 bases aligning to TRBD1. CDR1 and CDR2 (germline): MNHEY, SVGAGI. V was pared by 6 bases and J by 3 bases, with 2 bases of the junction left unmatched. The CDR3 spans 12 residues. The CDR3 nucleotides read TGTGCCAGCAGACAGGGGAACTACGAGCAGTACTTC. Encoded protein: CASRQGNYEQYF.

This chain uses TRBV12-3 or TRBV12-4 with TRBJ1-4; D unresolved. Trimming took off 5 bases at V and 1 base at J, with 20 bases between the two ends. The CDR3 extends over 18 amino acids. The CDR3 spells CASSARRLLSGTNEKLFF. The DNA for the CDR3 is TGTGCCAGCAGTGCCAGACGATTACTTTCCGGAACTAATGAAAAACTGTTTTTT.

This clonotype was seen only a few times. This may be a read error: a much more frequent sequence differs by one nucleotide. The gene calls are TRBV4-1 and TRBJ2-5; no clear D gene. This CDR3 has 15 amino acids. Germline CDR1 is MGHRA and CDR2 is YSYEKL. The CDR3 region is CASSRQSVAQEAQYF. The CDR3 nucleotides are TGCGCCAGCAGCCGTCAATCAGTGGCCCAAGAGGCCCAGTACTTC.

This clonotype has at least ten counts. The chain joins TRBV24-1 to TRBJ2-2, with a possible D match to TRBD1 (6 bases). The CDR3 loop spans 17 amino acids. Germline CDR1 is KGHDR and CDR2 is SFDVKD. Trimming took 6 bases from V and 3 from J, leaving 19 bases between them. The CDR3 DNA is TGTGCCACCAGTCCCGGTTCGGACAGTTGGGACACCGGGGAGCTGTTTTTT. It translates to CATSPGSDSWDTGELFF.

Remarks on this clonotype: This clone may be a read error of a much larger clone one base away. V gene TRBV12-3 or TRBV12-4 combines with J gene TRBJ1-1; TRBD1 might be the D (5 bases). The CDR3 has 13 amino acids. The CDR3 loop is CASSLTVNIEAFF. For the CDR3, the DNA is TGTGCCAGCAGCCTGACAGTGAACATTGAAGCTTTCTTT.

This clonotype was recorded many times. This chain uses TRBV25-1 with TRBJ2-2, with D perhaps matching TRBD1 (5 bases). The CDR3 has 13 residues. Germline values: CDR1 MGHDK, CDR2 SYGVNS. V lost 5 bases, J lost 4 bases, and 8 bases lay in between. The DNA for the CDR3 is TGTGCCAGCAGTCAGACAGTCACCGGGGAGCTGTTTTTT. It is translated as CASSQTVTGELFF.

This clonotype was detected ten times or more. The chain combines TRBV7-3 with TRBJ1-1, with D unclear. V lost 2 bases and J lost 1, with 14 bases in between. Germline CDR1 reads SGHTA; CDR2 reads FQGTGA. This CDR3 has 16 residues. This chain's CDR3 is CASSLYVVRENTEAFF. CDR3 sequence (DNA): TGTGCCAGCAGCTTATACGTCGTGCGGGAGAACACTGAAGCTTTCTTT.